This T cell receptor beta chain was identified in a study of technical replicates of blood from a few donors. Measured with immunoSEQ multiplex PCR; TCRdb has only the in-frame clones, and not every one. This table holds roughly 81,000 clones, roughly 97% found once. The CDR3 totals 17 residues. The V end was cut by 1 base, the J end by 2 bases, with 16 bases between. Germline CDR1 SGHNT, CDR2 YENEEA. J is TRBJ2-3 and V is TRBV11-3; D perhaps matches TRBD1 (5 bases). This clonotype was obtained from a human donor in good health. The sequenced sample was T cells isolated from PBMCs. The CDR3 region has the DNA TGTGCCAGCAGCTTAGGCGTCGTCGACAGCTACACAGATACGCAGTATTTT. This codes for CASSLGVVDSYTDTQYF. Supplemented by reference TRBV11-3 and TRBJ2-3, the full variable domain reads EAGVVQSPRYKIIEKKQPVAFWCNPISGHNTLYWYLQNLGQGPELLIRYENEEAVDDSQLPKDRFSAERLKGVDSTLKIQPAELGDSAVYLCASSLGVVDSYTDTQYFGPGTRLTVL.